Following are 26 T cell receptor beta chains from one sample sequenced in a study of blood T cells in healthy people across ages. A sample-barcoded 5' primer and a J-beta primer mix were used in a second PCR of roughly 7 to 11 cycles. TCRdb ran MiXCR on the 5' RACE reads and lists one entry per CDR3 protein. This table holds 540,000 or so distinct CDR3 sequences, less than 25% found once. The data were also submitted as part of a second study, on T cells of mothers and their children.

The sequenced sample consisted of blood. These receptor sequences come from a boy younger than 18 in good health.

The chain combines TRBV4-3 with TRBJ1-3; D call uncertain. V lost 0 bases and J lost 11, with 8 bases in between. Per the germline V gene, CDR1 is LGHNA and CDR2 is YSLEER. The CDR3 is 12 residues long. Written as DNA, the CDR3 is TGCGCCAGCAGCCAAGATAGGACCGCCATATATTTT. Its protein product is CASSQDRTAIYF.

The J gene is TRBJ1-2, the V gene TRBV9; D gene ambiguous. V was trimmed by 3 bases and J by 4 bases, leaving 10 bases between them. The CDR3 has 13 amino acids. Germline CDR1 SGDLS, CDR2 YYNGEE. This CDR3 is CASSGLLAYGYTF. DNA for the CDR3: TGTGCCAGCAGCGGCTTACTGGCCTATGGCTACACCTTC.

In this sample, this clonotype turned up a few times. This chain joins TRBV24-1 and TRBJ1-1; the match to TRBD1 covers 8 bases. Trimming at V came to 2 bases and at J to 7 bases, leaving 8 bases not matched to a gene. The CDR3 length is 15 residues. The V gene's germline CDR1 is KGHDR and CDR2 SFDVKD. CDR3 sequence reads: CATSDSRTGSIEAFF. CDR3 bases: TGTGCCACCAGTGATTCACGGACAGGGTCGATTGAAGCTTTCTTT.

This clonotype was seen more than once but under ten times. The genes are TRBV20-1 and TRBJ2-7; D is uncertain. CDR1 is DFQATT and CDR2 is SNEGSKA in the germline V gene (reference sequence). This CDR3 spans 14 amino acids. Trimming took off 1 base at V and 2 bases at J, with 12 bases between the two ends. The CDR3 DNA reads as TGCAGTGCTAGAGGCCCGAGCTCAGCCTACGAGCAGTACTTC. This gives the protein CSARGPSSAYEQYF.

At least ten counts were recorded for this clonotype. The rearrangement links TRBV2 to TRBJ2-1; either TRBD1 or TRBD2 may fit D (5 bases each). Germline CDR1 SNHLY, CDR2 FYNNEI. V lost 6 bases and J lost 4, with 16 bases in between. The CDR3 loop spans 15 amino acids. The CDR3 here is CASRRETGQYNEQFF. In DNA, the CDR3 is TGTGCCAGCAGACGGGAAACAGGACAATACAATGAGCAGTTCTTC.

The chain recombines TRBV7-3 with TRBJ1-1, with D hard to call. The CDR3 is 13 amino acids. Between the trimmed V and J ends, which lost 2 bases and 4 bases, there was a span of 8 bases. Germline V CDR1 and CDR2: SGHTA, FQGTGA. The CDR3 spells CASSLSHSTEAFF. The CDR3 coding sequence is TGTGCCAGCAGCTTATCACACAGCACTGAAGCTTTCTTT.

For this clonotype: The final CDR3 position lacks the conserved phenylalanine or tryptophan, pointing to a likely read error. The chain uses TRBV20-1 and TRBJ2-5; D possibly matches TRBD1 or TRBD2 (6 bases each). Looked up from germline, CDR1 is DFQATT and CDR2 is SNEGSKA (reference sequence). The V and J ends lost 2 bases and 5 bases respectively, with 12 bases between them. CDR3 size: 13 residues. In DNA form, the CDR3 reads TGCAGTGCTAGAAGTAGGGGGGTGGAGACCCAGTACCTC. Its protein product is CSARSRGVETQYL.

This clonotype was seen a handful of times. The genes are TRBV20-1 and TRBJ2-5; 10 nucleotides agree with TRBD2. The assigned J gene may be wrong: the sequence end matches TRBJ2-1 better. Germline CDR1 DFQATT, CDR2 SNEGSKA (reference sequence). The CDR3 consists of 14 residues. CDR3 DNA sequence: TGCAGTGCGTGGGCGGGACTAGCGACCGATGAGCAGTTCTTC. This translates into CSAWAGLATDEQFF.

This clonotype occurred a few times. This rearrangement joins TRBV7-9 to TRBJ2-1; 9 positions match TRBD2. Per germline, CDR1 SEHNR and CDR2 FQNEAQ (reference sequence). The CDR3 consists of 17 residues. Losses at the gene ends were 2 bases for V and 6 bases for J; bases not matched to a gene: 11. CDR3 DNA: TGTGCCAGCAGCTTAAGAAGTAGCGGGAGCCTCCCCAATGAGCAGTTCTTC. It encodes CASSLRSSGSLPNEQFF.

V usage is TRBV7-3 and J usage is TRBJ1-4; TRBD1 is a possible D gene (5 bases). V lost 1 base and J 7 bases, leaving 13 bases between the germline ends. Germline V lookup: CDR1 SGHTA, CDR2 FQGTGA. The CDR3 loop spans 15 amino acids. CDR3 region: CASSLSAGNSEKLFF. The CDR3 DNA reads TGTGCCAGCAGCTTAAGCGCAGGGAATTCTGAAAAACTGTTTTTT.

CDR3 coding DNA: TGCGCCAGCAGCCAGTCGGGGCAATCACCGGATACGCAGTATTTT. Translating it yields CASSQSGQSPDTQYF. This chain uses TRBV4-1 with TRBJ2-3; D tentatively fits TRBD1 or TRBD2 (5 bases each). The CDR3 sequence is 15 residues long. Germline V lookup: CDR1 MGHRA, CDR2 YSYEKL. Trimming stripped 3 bases from V and 6 bases from J, with 16 bases between.

This clonotype turned up a few times. V gene TRBV29-1 combines with J gene TRBJ2-2; 11 bases are shared with TRBD2. Trimming cost V 1 base and J 7 bases; bases outside gene matches: 11. The germline CDR1 and CDR2 sequences are SQVTM and ANQGSEA. CDR3 length equals 17 residues. CDR3 loop: CSVEVWELAGVHGELFF. CDR3 DNA: TGCAGCGTTGAAGTTTGGGAACTAGCGGGAGTTCACGGGGAGCTGTTTTTT.

The rearrangement uses TRBV7-2 and TRBJ1-1, with 9 bases matching TRBD1. With V trimmed by 7 bases and J by 3 bases, 9 bases remained unmatched. CDR1 SGHTA and CDR2 FQGNSA come from the germline V gene. The length of the CDR3 is 15 residues. The CDR3 region is CASTPTHRGHTEAFF. In DNA, the CDR3 is TGTGCCAGCACACCAACACACAGGGGGCACACTGAAGCTTTCTTT.

This chain uses TRBV27 with TRBJ2-1; 7 bases map to TRBD1. J was trimmed by 6 bases and V by 9 bases; bases with no gene match: 14. The CDR3 consists of 15 residues. From germline, CDR1 is MNHEY and CDR2 SMNVEV (reference sequence). In nucleotides, the CDR3 is TGTGCCAGTAACTATCGACAGGGCGCTATCAATGAGCAGTTCTTC. Translation: CASNYRQGAINEQFF.

This clonotype was found a few times. The chain links TRBV7-9 to TRBJ2-7; no clear D gene. Trimming stripped 5 bases from V and 2 bases from J, with 4 bases between. This CDR3 spans 11 amino acids. In germline, CDR1 is SEHNR, CDR2 FQNEAQ (reference sequence). The CDR3 coding sequence is TGTGCCAGCAGCAAGGCCTACGAGCAGTACTTC. This gives the protein CASSKAYEQYF.

V gene TRBV12-2 combines with J gene TRBJ1-5. TRBV12-2 is labeled a pseudogene. The CDR3 totals 11 residues. The CDR3 reads CAALSNQPQHF. The CDR3 bases are TGTGCCGCACTTAGCAATCAGCCCCAGCATTTT.

This clonotype has ten or more counts. The chain is built from TRBV28 and TRBJ2-4; D tentatively fits TRBD1 or TRBD2 (5 bases each). Germline V gene data show CDR1 as MDHEN and CDR2 as SYDVKM. The germline V and J ends were trimmed by 5 bases and 1 base, with 12 bases remaining between them. CDR3 length: 15 residues. CDR3 nucleotide sequence: TGTGCCAGCAGTCCGACGGGGCTGGCCAAAAACATTCAGTACTTC. This sequence encodes CASSPTGLAKNIQYF.

This sequence joins TRBV9 and TRBJ1-4; D is undetermined. The CDR3 is 15 residues long. Trimming removed 4 bases at V and 0 bases at J, with 10 bases between. In germline, CDR1 is SGDLS, CDR2 YYNGEE. CDR3 residues: CASSRGPATNEKLFF. Here the CDR3 DNA reads TGTGCCAGCAGCCGAGGACCCGCAACTAATGAAAAACTGTTTTTT.

The gene calls are TRBV9 and TRBJ2-7; D gene uncertain. Trimming cost V 0 bases and J 5 bases, with 9 bases left between them. This CDR3 comprises 13 residues. Germline V lookup: CDR1 SGDLS, CDR2 YYNGEE. DNA for the CDR3: TGTGCCAGCAGCGTAGCAGGTATAGACGAGCAGTACTTC. Translated: CASSVAGIDEQYF.

To note about this clonotype: A far larger clone lies a single base away; this is likely a read error. The chain links TRBV28 to TRBJ2-7, with D perhaps TRBD2 (5 bases). The V and J ends lost 6 bases and 0 bases respectively, with 6 bases between them. The germline V gene has CDR1 MDHEN and CDR2 SYDVKM. The CDR3 length is 12 residues. The CDR3 region is CASRRDSYEQYF. CDR3 in DNA: TGTGCCAGCAGACGGGACTCCTACGAGCAGTACTTC.

This clonotype has just one count. The CDR3 ends on some other residue instead of the conserved phenylalanine or tryptophan, so this is likely a read error. V and J are TRBV6-6 and TRBJ1-2; D ambiguous. CDR1 is MNHNY and CDR2 is SVGAGI in the germline V gene (reference sequence). The CDR3 sequence is 13 residues long. V was trimmed by 7 bases and J by 0 bases, leaving 9 bases between them. In DNA form, the CDR3 reads TGTGCCAGCATGTCGGGAACTAACTATGGCTACACCCTC. Its protein is CASMSGTNYGYTL.

This clonotype was detected only a few times. The rearrangement joins TRBV24-1 to TRBJ1-2; D not certain. This CDR3 has 11 residues. V was trimmed by 8 bases and J by 0 bases, leaving 3 bases between them. Germline CDR1 KGHDR, CDR2 SFDVKD. The CDR3 loop is CATTSNYGYTF. CDR3 bases: TGTGCCACCACCTCTAACTATGGCTACACCTTC.

The chain employs TRBV7-9 and TRBJ2-1; the D gene is possibly TRBD1 (7 bases). Germline values: CDR1 SEHNR, CDR2 FQNEAQ (reference sequence). Trimming pared 3 bases from V and 0 bases from J, leaving 12 bases between. There are 16 residues in the CDR3. Written as DNA, the CDR3 is TGTGCCAGCAGCTTGCGGGGACAGTTCTCCTACAATGAGCAGTTCTTC. Its protein product is CASSLRGQFSYNEQFF.

This clonotype occurred a few times. The rearrangement uses TRBV28 and TRBJ2-7; D is possibly TRBD1 or TRBD2 (5 bases each). Germline V lookup: CDR1 MDHEN, CDR2 SYDVKM. V lost 7 bases to trimming and J lost 1 base, with 17 bases between them. The CDR3 totals 15 residues. The CDR3 DNA reads as TGTGCCAGCACTCTGGGGGTAATCGGATCCTACGAGCAGTACTTC. It codes for CASTLGVIGSYEQYF.

This clonotype was counted only a few times. The chain carries TRBV6-2 or TRBV6-3 and TRBJ2-5, with 11 nucleotides matching TRBD2. TRBJ2-1 matches the DNA end more closely, so the J call is doubtful. This CDR3 has 17 residues. The V gene's germline CDR1 is MNHEY and CDR2 SVGEGT. The CDR3 sequence: CASSYPVAGGPWNEQFF. The DNA of the CDR3 is TGTGCCAGCAGTTACCCTGTAGCGGGGGGGCCTTGGAATGAGCAGTTCTTC.

The chain uses TRBV4-1 and TRBJ2-6; 9 nucleotides agree with TRBD2. Germline V gene lookup returns CDR1 MGHRA and CDR2 YSYEKL. Unmatched junction bases numbered 8, after V lost 0 bases and J lost 2 bases. The CDR3 is made up of 19 amino acids. CDR3 region: CASSQEFQAGGAGANVLTF. CDR3 DNA sequence: TGCGCCAGCAGCCAAGAATTCCAAGCGGGAGGAGCTGGGGCCAACGTCCTGACTTTC.